This TCR beta chain emerged from a study of T cells in Graves' hyperthyroidism and ophthalmopathy. CDR1 is PRHDT, CDR2 FYEKMQ, per germline (reference sequence). The CDR3 runs 15 residues. V shed 6 bases, J shed 9 bases, and the junction held 8 bases outside the gene matches. This clonotype showed up many times. RNA transcripts yielded amplified TCR beta CDR3 regions. The HTBI primer set was used in a first-round RT-PCR of the TCR CDR3. TCRdb fed the multiplex PCR reads into MiXCR, producing one record per CDR3 protein. The sample holds approximately 260,000 distinct CDR3 sequences, approximately 14% seen once.

The chain uses TRBV13 and TRBJ2-1, with 13 bases fitting TRBD2. The sample taken for sequencing was blood. The receptor was derived from a woman between 45 and 60 years old with Graves' hyperthyroidism that later progressed to Graves' ophthalmopathy. Here the CDR3 reads CASRRLAGGIGEQFF. CDR3 in DNA: TGTGCCAGCAGGCGACTAGCGGGAGGTATCGGTGAGCAGTTCTTC.